This T cell receptor beta chain originates from a study of blood T cells in healthy people across ages. This clonotype was observed at least ten times. The donors, healthy Caucasians from Russia, were aged roughly 6 to 100. CDR1 is MNHEY, CDR2 SVGEGT, per germline. V was shortened by 2 bases and J by 4 bases, with 4 bases between the two germline ends. This CDR3 region has 12 residues. The use of a sample-barcoded 5' primer and a J-beta primer mix characterized a second PCR of roughly 6 to 12 cycles. TCRdb redid the calling of the 5' RACE reads with MiXCR, one entry per CDR3 protein. The sample lists some 900,000 distinct CDR3 sequences, 48% occurring once.

The chain uses TRBV6-2 or TRBV6-3 and TRBJ2-3; D gene ambiguous. The clonotype comes from a man aged 25 to 45 in good health. The sequencing input was blood. The CDR3 spells CASSYPPDTQYF. CDR3 bases: TGTGCCAGCAGTTACCCCCCAGATACGCAGTATTTT.